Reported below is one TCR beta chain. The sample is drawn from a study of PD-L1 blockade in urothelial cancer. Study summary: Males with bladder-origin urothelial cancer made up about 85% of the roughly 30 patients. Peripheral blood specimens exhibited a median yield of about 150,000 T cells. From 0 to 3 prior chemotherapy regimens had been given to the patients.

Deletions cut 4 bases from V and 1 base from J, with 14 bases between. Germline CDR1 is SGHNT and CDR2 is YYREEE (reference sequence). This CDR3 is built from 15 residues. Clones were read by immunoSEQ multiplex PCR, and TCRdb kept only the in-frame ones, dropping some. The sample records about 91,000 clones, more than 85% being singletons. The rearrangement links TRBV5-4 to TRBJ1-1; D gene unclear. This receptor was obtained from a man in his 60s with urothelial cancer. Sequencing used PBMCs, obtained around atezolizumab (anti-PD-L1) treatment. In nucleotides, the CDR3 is TGTGCCAGCAGCCACCATAAACAGAAGAACACTGAAGCTTTCTTT. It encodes CASSHHKQKNTEAFF.